The 11 T cell receptor beta chains in this list originate from one sample, sequenced in a study of regulatory T cells in long-lasting Graves disease. As to time point: newly diagnosed GD, antithyroid drugs for less than 3 months. The authors made the TCR library using RNA they extracted from PBMCs. Combining iRepertoire HTBI primers with Arm-PCR of CDR3 regions, the authors built TCR beta libraries. TCRdb re-derived calls from the multiplex PCR reads in MiXCR, one entry per CDR3 protein. Altogether about 560,000 distinct CDR3 sequences are present, about 16% being singletons, with the ten largest covering about 12%. These data were also filed under a second study, of T cells in Graves' hyperthyroidism and ophthalmopathy.

Sample: peripheral blood mononuclear cells (PBMCs), taken at new diagnosis, from a patient treated with antithyroid drugs. The receptors shown here come from a man between 18 and 35 years old with Graves disease.

The genes are TRBV12-3 or TRBV12-4 and TRBJ1-2; tentative D call: TRBD1 (6 bases). V was shortened by 1 base and J by 4 bases, with 16 bases between the two germline ends. This CDR3 spans 16 amino acids. CDR3 coding DNA: TGTGCCAGCAGTTTAGGGGGGGCGAGGGGGTCCTATGGCTACACCTTC. Translating gives CASSLGGARGSYGYTF.

The chain is built from TRBV20-1 and TRBJ1-1; a weak D match, TRBD1 (6 bases). Per germline, CDR1 DFQATT and CDR2 SNEGSKA (reference sequence). This CDR3 is 13 amino acids long. V dropped 2 bases and J dropped 4 bases, with 11 bases sitting between them. CDR3 sequence reads: CSARRGEGTEAFF. CDR3 coding DNA: TGCAGTGCTAGAAGGGGGGAGGGCACTGAAGCTTTCTTT.

This clonotype was detected only a few times. This chain uses TRBV27 with TRBJ2-1; unclear D gene. Germline CDR1 is MNHEY and CDR2 is SMNVEV (reference sequence). Trimming shortened V by 3 bases and J by 6 bases, and 12 bases separated the two germline ends. The CDR3 runs to 14 residues. The CDR3 DNA reads TGTGCCAGCAGTTTTCAGATGGTAACCAATGAGCAGTTCTTC. This encodes CASSFQMVTNEQFF.

J is TRBJ1-1 and V is TRBV7-2, with D perhaps TRBD1 (5 bases). Germline assignment: CDR1 SGHTA and CDR2 FQGNSA. V lost 5 bases to trimming and J lost 7 bases, with 23 bases between them. CDR3 size: 16 residues. The DNA of the CDR3 is TGTGCCAGCAGCGACTTAGCGACGGGGGTTAATGGTGAAGCTTTCTTT. This translates into CASSDLATGVNGEAFF.

This clonotype has at least ten counts. V is TRBV30 and J is TRBJ2-3; 10 bases align to TRBD2. Germline CDR1 is GTSNPN and CDR2 is SVGIG (reference sequence). The CDR3 extends over 14 amino acids. CDR3 in amino acids: CASEVLAGADTQYF. The CDR3 coding sequence is TGTGCTTCTGAAGTCCTAGCGGGAGCAGATACGCAGTATTTT. Complete variable domain (other parts from reference TRBV30 and TRBJ2-3): SQTIHQWPATLVQPVGSPLSLECTVEGTSNPNLYWYRQAAGRGLQLLFYSVGIGQISSEVPQNLSASRPQDRQFILSSKKLLLSDSGFYLCASEVLAGADTQYFGPGTRLTVL.

The chain couples TRBV20-1 to TRBJ2-6; perhaps TRBD2 as D (5 bases). Germline values: CDR1 DFQATT, CDR2 SNEGSKA (reference sequence). The CDR3 spans 13 residues. V lost 5 bases and J 5 bases, leaving 10 bases between the germline ends. CDR3 coding DNA: TGCAGTGCTGCGGGCCTCTGGGCCAACGTCCTGACTTTC. This sequence encodes CSAAGLWANVLTF.

This clonotype was seen a few times. The rearrangement joins TRBV5-1 to TRBJ2-7, with D possibly matching TRBD1 (5 bases). Trimming removed 0 bases at V and 0 bases at J, with 10 bases between. Germline V gene data show CDR1 as SGHRS and CDR2 as YFSETQ. The CDR3 contains 15 residues. The CDR3 DNA is TGCGCCAGCAGCTTGGACGCGACAGACTCCTACGAGCAGTACTTC. Translation gives CASSLDATDSYEQYF.

V is TRBV30 and J is TRBJ2-7; the match to TRBD1 covers 8 bases. The CDR3 sequence is 14 residues long. Germline lookup yields CDR1 GTSNPN and CDR2 SVGIG (reference sequence). V dropped 3 bases and J dropped 5; count of bases not matched to a gene: 9. This CDR3 is CAWSHGQGSHEQYF. DNA for the CDR3: TGTGCCTGGAGCCACGGACAGGGCTCACACGAGCAGTACTTC.

The table lists this clonotype with a few counts. The chain combines TRBV10-3 with TRBJ2-6; the D gene is possibly TRBD1 (5 bases). This CDR3 spans 17 amino acids. Germline-derived CDR1 and CDR2 are ENHRY and SYGVKD. The V gene lost 6 bases and the J gene lost 0 bases, with 15 bases spanning the gap. CDR3 in DNA: TGTGCCATCAGGGACACCTCCCTTGGCTCTGGGGCCAACGTCCTGACTTTC. This codes for CAIRDTSLGSGANVLTF.

The chain uses TRBV10-3 and TRBJ2-1; 7 bases are shared with TRBD2. The CDR3 covers 14 residues. Per germline, CDR1 ENHRY and CDR2 SYGVKD. V gave up 6 bases and J gave up 2 bases; unmatched junction bases: 4. CDR3 coding DNA: TGTGCCATCAGGATCAGCGGGACCTACAATGAGCAGTTCTTC. It is translated as CAIRISGTYNEQFF.

At least ten counts were recorded for this clonotype. This sequence joins TRBV12-3 or TRBV12-4 and TRBJ1-6; 7 positions match TRBD1. J gave up 7 bases and V 5 bases, and 5 bases lay outside the gene matches. CDR3 size: 14 residues. The CDR3 DNA reads as TGTGCCAGCAGTCGGACAGGCCGGAATTCACCCCTCCACTTT. Amino acid sequence: CASSRTGRNSPLHF.